Following are 7 T cell receptor beta chains from one sample sequenced in a study of T cell responses to AZD1222 COVID-19 vaccine. The repertoire was sequenced with immunoSEQ multiplex PCR; TCRdb's copy has only in-frame clones and lacks some. The table shows about 99,000 clones, with around nine tenths occurring only once. The sequencing here drew on peripheral blood, taken on day 0 of AZD1222 vaccination. All receptors come from an adult in good health.

This rearrangement joins TRBV4-2 to TRBJ2-7, with 8 bases that match TRBD1. The junction had 16 bases not matched to a gene; V was cut back by 1 base and J by 5 bases. Germline values: CDR1 LGHNA, CDR2 YNFKEQ. The CDR3 is 18 residues long. The CDR3 bases are TGTGCCAGCAGCCAAGTCTTCCAATCCGAGACAGGGGCCCACGAGCAGTACTTC. It encodes CASSQVFQSETGAHEQYF.

CDR3 DNA: TGTGCCAGCAGTTCCCCCACAACGACAGGGGCAGGGGGCTACACCTTC. Translation: CASSSPTTTGAGGYTF. V is TRBV27 and J is TRBJ1-2; 8 nucleotides agree with TRBD1. With 4 bases clipped from V and 8 bases from J, the junction kept 15 bases outside the gene matches. The CDR3 runs to 16 residues. CDR1 and CDR2 (germline): MNHEY, SMNVEV (reference sequence).

In its sample, this clone was seen a few times. V and J are TRBV4-2 and TRBJ1-5; D might be TRBD1 (6 bases). V lost 4 bases and J 0 bases, leaving 16 bases between the germline ends. CDR1 is LGHNA, CDR2 YNFKEQ, per germline. The CDR3 is 17 residues long. This chain's CDR3 is CASSRIPQGGSNQPQHF. The CDR3 DNA is TGTGCCAGCAGCCGCATTCCACAGGGCGGTAGCAATCAGCCCCAGCATTTT.

The chain employs TRBV6-6 and TRBJ1-5; tentative D call: TRBD1 (5 bases). This CDR3 contains 15 residues. The V end lost 5 bases, the J end lost 3 bases, and 14 bases lay between the germline ends. Per the germline V gene, CDR1 is MNHNY and CDR2 is SVGAGI (reference sequence). The CDR3 bases are TGTGCCAGCAGTGCGGCAGCGGGGGTCAATCAGCCCCAGCATTTT. Amino acids: CASSAAAGVNQPQHF.

This chain connects TRBV4-1 to TRBJ2-1; weak D call: TRBD1 (5 bases). CDR3 length: 15 residues. V lost 1 base and J 4 bases, leaving 11 bases between the germline ends. The germline CDR1 and CDR2 sequences are MGHRA and YSYEKL. The CDR3 here is CASSQGGYSYNEQFF. The CDR3 DNA sequence: TGCGCCAGCAGCCAAGGGGGCTACAGTTACAATGAGCAGTTCTTC.

The rearrangement uses TRBV21-1 and TRBJ1-5; no check of the table's D call, TRBD1, against the DNA was made. TRBV21-1 is an annotated pseudogene. The CDR3 consists of 14 residues. The chain's CDR3 is CASSTRTAYQPQHF. The CDR3 nucleotides are TGTGCCAGCAGCACCCGGACAGCCTATCAGCCCCAGCATTTT.

The rearrangement uses TRBV5-8 and TRBJ2-1; TRBD2 matches at 8 bases. The V segment lost 3 bases and the J segment 0 bases; nucleotides outside the gene matches: 8. Germline loops: CDR1 SGHTS, CDR2 YDEGEE. The CDR3 totals 17 residues. The CDR3 DNA follows: TGTGCCAGCAGCTGGGCCCTCAGCGGGAGCTCCTACAATGAGCAGTTCTTC. Translation gives CASSWALSGSSYNEQFF.